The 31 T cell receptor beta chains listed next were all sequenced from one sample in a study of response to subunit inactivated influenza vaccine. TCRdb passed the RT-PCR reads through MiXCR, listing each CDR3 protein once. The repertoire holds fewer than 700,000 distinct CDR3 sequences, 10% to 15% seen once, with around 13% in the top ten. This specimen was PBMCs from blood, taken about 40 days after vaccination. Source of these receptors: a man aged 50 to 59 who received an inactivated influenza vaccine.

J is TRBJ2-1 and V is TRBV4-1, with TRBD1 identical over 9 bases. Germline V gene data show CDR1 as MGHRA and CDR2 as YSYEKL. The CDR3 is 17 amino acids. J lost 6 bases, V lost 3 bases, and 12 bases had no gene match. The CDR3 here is CASSQRDRERNSNEQFF. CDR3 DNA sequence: TGCGCCAGCAGCCAGAGGGACAGGGAAAGGAACAGCAATGAGCAGTTCTTC.

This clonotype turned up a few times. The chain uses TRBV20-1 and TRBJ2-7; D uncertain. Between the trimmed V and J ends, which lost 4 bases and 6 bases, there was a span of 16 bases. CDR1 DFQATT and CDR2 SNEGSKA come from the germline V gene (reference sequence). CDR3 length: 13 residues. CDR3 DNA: TGCAGTGCTAAGACGGGTGGAAGAAGCGAGCAGTACTTC. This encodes CSAKTGGRSEQYF.

This CDR3 is CASSQGTSGEGGTQYF. The CDR3 DNA reads as TGCGCCAGCAGCCAGGGGACTAGCGGGGAGGGTGGGACCCAGTACTTC. V gene TRBV4-3 combines with J gene TRBJ2-5; 13 bases map to TRBD2. Per the germline V gene, CDR1 is LGHNA and CDR2 is YSLEER. The CDR3 runs 16 residues. V shed 3 bases and J 7 bases; nucleotides not matched to a gene: 8.

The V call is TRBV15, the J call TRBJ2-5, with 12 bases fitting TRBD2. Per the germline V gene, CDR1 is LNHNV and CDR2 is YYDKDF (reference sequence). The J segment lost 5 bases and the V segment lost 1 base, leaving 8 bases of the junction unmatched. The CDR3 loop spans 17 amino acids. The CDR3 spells CATSRGQLAGGRETQYF. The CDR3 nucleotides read TGTGCCACCAGCAGAGGTCAACTAGCGGGAGGAAGGGAGACCCAGTACTTC.

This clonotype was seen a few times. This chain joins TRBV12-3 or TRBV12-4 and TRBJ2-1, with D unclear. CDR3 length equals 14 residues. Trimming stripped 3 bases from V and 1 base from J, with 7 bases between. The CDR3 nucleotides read TGTGCCAGCAGTTTCTTGCGGTCCTACAATGAGCAGTTCTTC. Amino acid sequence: CASSFLRSYNEQFF.

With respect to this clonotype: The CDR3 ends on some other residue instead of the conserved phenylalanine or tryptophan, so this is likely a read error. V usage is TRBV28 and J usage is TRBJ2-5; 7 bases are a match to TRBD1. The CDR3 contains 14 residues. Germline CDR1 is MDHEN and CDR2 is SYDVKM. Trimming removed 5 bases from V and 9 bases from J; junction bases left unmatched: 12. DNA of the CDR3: TGTGCCAGCAGTAAGGACAGGCCGTTGGCGGCCCAGTACTAC. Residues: CASSKDRPLAAQYY.

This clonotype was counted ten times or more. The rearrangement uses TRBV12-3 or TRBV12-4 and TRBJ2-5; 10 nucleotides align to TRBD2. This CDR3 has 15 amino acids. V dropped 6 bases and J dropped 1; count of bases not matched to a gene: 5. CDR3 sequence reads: CASSLGLAVQETQYF. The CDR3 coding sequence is TGTGCCAGCAGCCTTGGACTAGCGGTCCAAGAGACCCAGTACTTC.

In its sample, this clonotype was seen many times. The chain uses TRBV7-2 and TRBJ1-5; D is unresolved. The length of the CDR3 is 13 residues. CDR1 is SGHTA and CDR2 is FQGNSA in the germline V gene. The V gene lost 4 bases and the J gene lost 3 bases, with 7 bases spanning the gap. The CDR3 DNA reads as TGTGCCAGCAGCTGGGTCGTCAATCAGCCCCAGCATTTT. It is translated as CASSWVVNQPQHF.

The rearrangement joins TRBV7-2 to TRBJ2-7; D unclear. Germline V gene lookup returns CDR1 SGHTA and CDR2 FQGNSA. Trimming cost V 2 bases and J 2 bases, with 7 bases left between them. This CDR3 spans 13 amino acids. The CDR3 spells CASSLLPAYEQYF. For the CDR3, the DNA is TGTGCCAGCAGCTTACTGCCAGCCTACGAGCAGTACTTC.

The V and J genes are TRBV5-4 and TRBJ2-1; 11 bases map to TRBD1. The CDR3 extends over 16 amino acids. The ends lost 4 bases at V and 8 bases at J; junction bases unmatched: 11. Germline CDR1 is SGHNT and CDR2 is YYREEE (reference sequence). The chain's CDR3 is CASSPPGTGGGYEQFF. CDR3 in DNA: TGTGCCAGCAGCCCCCCCGGGACAGGGGGAGGGTATGAGCAGTTCTTC.

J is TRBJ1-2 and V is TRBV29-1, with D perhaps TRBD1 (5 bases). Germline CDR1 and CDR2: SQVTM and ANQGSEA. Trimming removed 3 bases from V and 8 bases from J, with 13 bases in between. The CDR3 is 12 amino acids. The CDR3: CSVEVGGRGYTF. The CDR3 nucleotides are TGCAGCGTTGAGGTCGGGGGTCGAGGCTACACCTTC.

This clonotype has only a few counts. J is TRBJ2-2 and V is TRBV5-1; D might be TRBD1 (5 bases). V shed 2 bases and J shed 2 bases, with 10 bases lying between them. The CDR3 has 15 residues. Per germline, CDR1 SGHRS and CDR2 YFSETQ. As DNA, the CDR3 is TGCGCCAGCAGCTTCCAGGGCCTAAACACCGGGGAGCTGTTTTTT. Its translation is CASSFQGLNTGELFF.

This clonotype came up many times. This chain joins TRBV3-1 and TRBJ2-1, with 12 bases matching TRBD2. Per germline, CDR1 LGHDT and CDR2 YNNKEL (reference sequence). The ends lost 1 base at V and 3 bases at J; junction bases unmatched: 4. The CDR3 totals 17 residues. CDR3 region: CASSQGGGLAGYNEQFF. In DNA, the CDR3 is TGTGCCAGCAGCCAAGGCGGGGGACTAGCGGGCTACAATGAGCAGTTCTTC.

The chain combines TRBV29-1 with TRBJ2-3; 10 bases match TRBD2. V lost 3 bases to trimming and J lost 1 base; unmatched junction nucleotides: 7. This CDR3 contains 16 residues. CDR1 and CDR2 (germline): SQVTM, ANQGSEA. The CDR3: CSVDGAGGLGTDTQYF. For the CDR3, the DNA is TGCAGCGTTGATGGAGCGGGAGGGCTTGGCACAGATACGCAGTATTTT.

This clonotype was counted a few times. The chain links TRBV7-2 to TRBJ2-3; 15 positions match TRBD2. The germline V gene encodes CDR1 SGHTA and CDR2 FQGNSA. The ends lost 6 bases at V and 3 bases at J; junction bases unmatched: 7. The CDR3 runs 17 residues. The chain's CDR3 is CASRGTSGGLVTDTQYF. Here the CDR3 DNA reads TGTGCCAGCAGGGGGACTAGCGGGGGGTTAGTTACAGATACGCAGTATTTT.

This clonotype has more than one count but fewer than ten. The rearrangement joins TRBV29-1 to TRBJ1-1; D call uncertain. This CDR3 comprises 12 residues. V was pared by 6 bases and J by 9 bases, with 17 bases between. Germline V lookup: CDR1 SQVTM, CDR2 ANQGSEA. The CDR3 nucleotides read TGCAGCGTAGAGGACGCCCTTTCGCAAGCTTTCTTT. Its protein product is CSVEDALSQAFF.

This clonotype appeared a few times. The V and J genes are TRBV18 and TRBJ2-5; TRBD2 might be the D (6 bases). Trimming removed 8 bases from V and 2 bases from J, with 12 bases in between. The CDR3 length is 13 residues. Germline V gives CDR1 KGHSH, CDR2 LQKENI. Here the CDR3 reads CASGRAGQETQYF. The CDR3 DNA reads TGTGCCAGCGGCCGGGCGGGACAAGAGACCCAGTACTTC.

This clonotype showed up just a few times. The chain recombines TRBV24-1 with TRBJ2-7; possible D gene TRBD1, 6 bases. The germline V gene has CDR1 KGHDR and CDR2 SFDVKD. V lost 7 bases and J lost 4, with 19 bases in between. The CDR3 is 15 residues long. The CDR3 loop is CATREPQGRGYEQYF. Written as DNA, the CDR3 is TGTGCCACCAGAGAACCCCAGGGGCGAGGTTACGAGCAGTACTTC.

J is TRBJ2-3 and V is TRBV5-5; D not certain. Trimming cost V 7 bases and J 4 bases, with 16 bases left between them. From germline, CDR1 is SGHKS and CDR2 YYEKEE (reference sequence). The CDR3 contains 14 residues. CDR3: CASFQGSSADTQYF. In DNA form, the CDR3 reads TGTGCCAGCTTCCAAGGGTCGAGTGCAGATACGCAGTATTTT. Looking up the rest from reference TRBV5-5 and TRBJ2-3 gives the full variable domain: DAGVTQSPTHLIKTRGQQVTLRCSPISGHKSVSWYQQVLGQGPQFIFQYYEKEERGRGNFPDRFSARQFPNYSSELNVNALLLGDSALYLCASFQGSSADTQYFGPGTRLTVL.

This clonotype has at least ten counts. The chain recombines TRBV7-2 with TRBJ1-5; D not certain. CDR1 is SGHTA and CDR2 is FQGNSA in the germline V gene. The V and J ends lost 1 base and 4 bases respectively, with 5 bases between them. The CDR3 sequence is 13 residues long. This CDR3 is CASSLVSNQPQHF. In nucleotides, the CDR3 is TGTGCCAGCAGCTTAGTAAGTAATCAGCCCCAGCATTTT.

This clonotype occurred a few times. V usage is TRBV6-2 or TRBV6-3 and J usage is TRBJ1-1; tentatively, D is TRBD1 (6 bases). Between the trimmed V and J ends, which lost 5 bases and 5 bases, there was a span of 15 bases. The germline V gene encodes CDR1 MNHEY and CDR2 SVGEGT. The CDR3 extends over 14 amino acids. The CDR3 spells CASSLTGRRTEAFF. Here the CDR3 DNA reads TGTGCCAGCAGTCTCACAGGGAGGCGGACTGAAGCTTTCTTT.

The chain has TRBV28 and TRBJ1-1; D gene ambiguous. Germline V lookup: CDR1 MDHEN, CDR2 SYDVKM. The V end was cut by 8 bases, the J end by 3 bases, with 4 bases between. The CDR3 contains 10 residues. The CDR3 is CASVDTEAFF. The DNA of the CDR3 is TGTGCCAGCGTTGACACTGAAGCTTTCTTT.

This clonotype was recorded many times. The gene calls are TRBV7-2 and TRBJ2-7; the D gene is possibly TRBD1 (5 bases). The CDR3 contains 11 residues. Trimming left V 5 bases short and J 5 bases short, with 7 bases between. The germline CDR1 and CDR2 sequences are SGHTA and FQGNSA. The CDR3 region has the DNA TGTGCCAGCAGCATCAGGGACGAGCAGTACTTC. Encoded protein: CASSIRDEQYF. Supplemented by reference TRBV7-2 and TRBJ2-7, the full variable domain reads GAGVSQSPSNKVTEKGKDVELRCDPISGHTALYWYRQSLGQGLEFLIYFQGNSAPDKSGLPSDRFSAERTGGSVSTLTIQRTQQEDSAVYLCASSIRDEQYFGPGTRLTVT.

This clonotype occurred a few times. CDR3 protein: CASSFAGTSGGDTQYF. CDR3 nucleotide sequence: TGTGCCAGCAGCTTCGCCGGGACTAGCGGGGGAGATACGCAGTATTTT. This chain joins TRBV7-2 and TRBJ2-3; 14 bases are a match to TRBD2. Germline CDR1 and CDR2: SGHTA and FQGNSA. This CDR3 region has 16 residues. Trimming cost V 3 bases and J 5 bases; bases outside gene matches: 4.

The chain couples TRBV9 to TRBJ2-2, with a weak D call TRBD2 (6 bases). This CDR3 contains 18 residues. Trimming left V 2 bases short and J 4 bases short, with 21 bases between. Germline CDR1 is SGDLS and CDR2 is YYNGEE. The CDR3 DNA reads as TGTGCCAGCAGCGTGAGGGGACCTACGGGAGAGGTCACCGGGGAGCTGTTTTTT. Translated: CASSVRGPTGEVTGELFF.

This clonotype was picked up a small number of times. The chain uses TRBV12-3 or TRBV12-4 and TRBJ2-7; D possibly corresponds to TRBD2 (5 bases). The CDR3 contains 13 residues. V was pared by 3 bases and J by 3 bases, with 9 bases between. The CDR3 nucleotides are TGTGCCAGCAGTTTCTCAGGAGGCTACGAGCAGTACTTC. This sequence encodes CASSFSGGYEQYF.

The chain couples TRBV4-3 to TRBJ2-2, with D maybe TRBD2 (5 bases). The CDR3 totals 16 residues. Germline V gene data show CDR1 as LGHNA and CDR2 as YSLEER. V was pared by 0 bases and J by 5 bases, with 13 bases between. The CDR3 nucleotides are TGCGCCAGCAGCCAAGATAGGACTTTGAAAACCGGGGAGCTGTTTTTT. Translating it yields CASSQDRTLKTGELFF.

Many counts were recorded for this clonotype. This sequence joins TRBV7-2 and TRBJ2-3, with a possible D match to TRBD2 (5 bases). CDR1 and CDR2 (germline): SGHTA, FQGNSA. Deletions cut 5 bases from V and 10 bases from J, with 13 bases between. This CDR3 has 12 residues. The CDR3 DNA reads TGTGCCAGCAGCCCAGGACTCGAGGCGCAGTATTTT. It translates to CASSPGLEAQYF.

The CDR3, as DNA: TGTGCCAGCAGTTTATCGGGGGGAGGCACTGAAGCTTTCTTT. Encoded protein: CASSLSGGGTEAFF. The gene calls are TRBV27 and TRBJ1-1; TRBD1 might be the D (5 bases). Germline V gene lookup returns CDR1 MNHEY and CDR2 SMNVEV (reference sequence). The CDR3 is made up of 14 amino acids. V lost 0 bases to trimming and J lost 4 bases, with 9 bases between them.

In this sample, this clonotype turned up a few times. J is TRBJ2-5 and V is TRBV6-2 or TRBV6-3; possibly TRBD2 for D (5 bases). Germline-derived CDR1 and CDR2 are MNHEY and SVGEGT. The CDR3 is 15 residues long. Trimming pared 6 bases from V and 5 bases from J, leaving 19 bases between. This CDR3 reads CASSYQTSGSETQYF. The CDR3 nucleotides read TGTGCCAGCAGCTACCAGACCTCGGGGAGTGAGACCCAGTACTTC.

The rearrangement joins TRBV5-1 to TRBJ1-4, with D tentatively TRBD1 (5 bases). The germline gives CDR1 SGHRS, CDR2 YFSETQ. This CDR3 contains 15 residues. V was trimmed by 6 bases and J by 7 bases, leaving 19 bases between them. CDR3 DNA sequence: TGCGCCAGCACACAAACGGGACGGACGTTTGAAAAACTGTTTTTT. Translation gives CASTQTGRTFEKLFF.